This T cell receptor (beta chain) was recovered during a study of T cells expressing NK-cell markers. Study-level information: It was from sorted CD3+CD56+NKG2C+, CD3+CD56+NKG2C- and CD3+CD56-NKG2C+ T cells that TCR beta repertoires came. Broader study findings: NKG2C+ dominant clonotype frequencies in 5 or 6 donors were roughly 1.0-8% of CD8+ T cells. Topping the CD3+CD56-NKG2C+ fraction as well were these clonotypes, in a few donors.

As concerns this clonotype: Antigen specificity is unknown.

With UMIs, 5'RACE template switching was used to make TCR beta cDNA. TCRdb re-called the 5' RACE reads and gives one entry per CDR3 protein, without DNA. This sample's table reports about 390,000 distinct CDR3 sequences. The CDR3 extends over 16 amino acids. Sequenced input: blood T cells: a sorted CD56 or NKG2C T cell subset, CD4+ or CD8+ T cells, or bulk PBMC T cells (not recorded which). This sequence was found in a woman in her 50s in good health. This rearrangement joins TRBV21-1 to TRBJ2-7; TCRdb gives TRBD1 as the D gene, but with no DNA this cannot be confirmed. TRBV21-1 is a pseudogene. CDR3 region: CASASPPSVSSYEQYF.